The 26 T cell receptor beta chains reported below all come from one sample, sequenced in a study of OX40 agonist ivuxolimab in advanced cancers. Measured with immunoSEQ multiplex PCR; TCRdb has only the in-frame clones, and not every one. The profile covers 98,000 or so clones, with roughly nine tenths appearing a single time and under 0.4% taken by the ten largest. Here the sequenced sample was CD4+ or CD8+ T cells sorted from blood, taken in a trial of the OX40 agonist ivuxolimab. The receptors originated from an adult with an advanced solid tumor such as melanoma, head and neck, liver or kidney cancer.

The J gene is TRBJ1-1, the V gene TRBV15; the D gene is possibly TRBD1 (5 bases). V lost 5 bases to trimming and J lost 4 bases, with 11 bases between them. The CDR3 sequence is 13 residues long. CDR1 is LNHNV, CDR2 YYDKDF, per germline (reference sequence). CDR3 region: CATSLGQGTEAFF. The CDR3, as DNA: TGTGCCACCAGCTTGGGCCAGGGCACTGAAGCTTTCTTT.

V usage is TRBV21-1 and J usage is TRBJ2-7; the table names TRBD2, a call not compared with the DNA. TRBV21-1 is noted as a pseudogene. The CDR3 sequence is 15 residues long. The CDR3 DNA reads TGTGCCAGCAGCAAAGGGAGGGGTCTCTTCTACGAGCAGTACTTC. Its protein is CASSKGRGLFYEQYF.

This chain connects TRBV5-1 to TRBJ1-6, with TRBD1 as a possible D gene (5 bases). V lost 0 bases and J lost 10, with 17 bases in between. The CDR3 has 16 amino acids. Germline V gene sequence: CDR1 SGHRS, CDR2 YFSETQ. CDR3 nucleotides: TGCGCCAGCAGCTTGGACCTCACATGGGGGGAATCACCCCTCCACTTT. It encodes CASSLDLTWGESPLHF.

This clone has only a few counts. The chain has TRBV28 and TRBJ1-5, with 12 bases matching TRBD1. This CDR3 region has 17 residues. V gave up 6 bases and J gave up 4 bases; unmatched junction bases: 10. CDR1 and CDR2 from the germline V gene are MDHEN and SYDVKM. The CDR3 DNA is TGTGCCAGCAGCCTTAACAGGGACAGGGGGCGGAATCAGCCCCAGCATTTT. Translated, it gives CASSLNRDRGRNQPQHF.

The V call is TRBV11-2, the J call TRBJ2-7, with 9 bases fitting TRBD1. Germline V gene data show CDR1 as SGHAT and CDR2 as FQNNGV. This CDR3 is 14 amino acids long. Losses at the gene ends were 5 bases for V and 3 bases for J; bases not matched to a gene: 5. CDR3 loop: CASSLRDRVYEQYF. The DNA for the CDR3 is TGTGCCAGCAGCCTCCGGGACAGGGTCTACGAGCAGTACTTC. Drawing the rest from reference TRBV11-2 and TRBJ2-7, the complete variable domain is EAGVAQSPRYKIIEKRQSVAFWCNPISGHATLYWYQQILGQGPKLLIQFQNNGVVDDSQLPKDRFSAERLKGVDSTLKIQPAKLEDSAVYLCASSLRDRVYEQYFGPGTRLTVT.

The rearrangement uses TRBV5-8 and TRBJ1-2; 7 bases are shared with TRBD1. The germline V gene has CDR1 SGHTS and CDR2 YDEGEE. The J segment lost 4 bases and the V segment lost 0 bases, leaving 3 bases of the junction unmatched. The CDR3 length is 14 residues. This CDR3 reads CASSLGGTVYGYTF. Written as DNA, the CDR3 is TGTGCCAGCAGCTTGGGTGGGACAGTCTATGGCTACACCTTC. The full variable domain, completed using reference TRBV5-8 and TRBJ1-2, is EAGVTQSPTHLIKTRGQQATLRCSPISGHTSVYWYQQALGLGLQFLLWYDEGEERNRGNFPPRFSGRQFPNYSSELNVNALELEDSALYLCASSLGGTVYGYTFGSGTRLTVV.

The genes are TRBV5-5 and TRBJ2-7; unclear D gene. The CDR3 loop spans 17 amino acids. Germline loops: CDR1 SGHKS, CDR2 YYEKEE (reference sequence). Deletions cut 0 bases from V and 6 bases from J, with 22 bases between. This chain's CDR3 is CASSLGVIGQIDGEQYF. The CDR3 bases are TGTGCCAGCAGCTTGGGGGTGATCGGGCAGATCGACGGCGAGCAGTACTTC.

The chain combines TRBV25-1 with TRBJ2-1; D may be TRBD1 (5 bases). The CDR3 spans 16 residues. The V and J ends lost 0 bases and 2 bases respectively, with 11 bases between them. In germline, CDR1 is MGHDK, CDR2 SYGVNS. The CDR3 here is CASSEYEQVPYNEQFF. CDR3 DNA sequence: TGTGCCAGCAGTGAATATGAACAGGTTCCCTACAATGAGCAGTTCTTC.

V usage is TRBV4-3 and J usage is TRBJ2-1, with 12 bases aligning to TRBD2. Germline CDR1 LGHNA, CDR2 YSLEER. The V segment lost 2 bases and the J segment 4 bases; nucleotides outside the gene matches: 3. The CDR3 covers 16 residues. CDR3 coding DNA: TGCGCCAGCAGCCAACAAACTAGCGGGAGGTACAATGAGCAGTTCTTC. Protein: CASSQQTSGRYNEQFF.

The chain employs TRBV28 and TRBJ2-2; the D is unclear. The CDR3 consists of 14 residues. Germline CDR1 and CDR2: MDHEN and SYDVKM. The V end was cut by 6 bases, the J end by 1 base, with 9 bases between. The CDR3 DNA reads as TGTGCCAGCAGGGGCTACCGGAACACCGGGGAGCTGTTTTTT. Residues: CASRGYRNTGELFF.

The chain recombines TRBV28 with TRBJ1-5; D not certain. The CDR3 has 13 residues. Trimming cost V 6 bases and J 0 bases, with 6 bases left between them. Germline CDR1 and CDR2: MDHEN and SYDVKM. In DNA, the CDR3 is TGTGCCAGCAGCAAGTATAGCAATCAGCCCCAGCATTTT. It specifies CASSKYSNQPQHF.

This clone has only a few counts. The J gene is TRBJ1-5, the V gene TRBV4-2; D not certain. The CDR3 totals 16 residues. CDR1 is LGHNA, CDR2 YNFKEQ, per germline. V lost 0 bases to trimming and J lost 0 bases, with 9 bases between them. CDR3 sequence reads: CASSQDPQLSNQPQHF. In DNA, the CDR3 is TGTGCCAGCAGCCAAGATCCCCAGCTTAGCAATCAGCCCCAGCATTTT.

The chain has TRBV27 and TRBJ1-2; D is undetermined. Germline CDR1 reads MNHEY; CDR2 reads SMNVEV (reference sequence). The CDR3 length is 13 residues. Trimming removed 7 bases at V and 8 bases at J, with 17 bases between. The chain's CDR3 is CASTKMGFQGYTF. The CDR3 region has the DNA TGTGCCAGCACCAAAATGGGGTTCCAAGGCTACACCTTC.

V gene TRBV7-9 combines with J gene TRBJ2-4, with D possibly matching TRBD1 (6 bases). CDR1 is SEHNR and CDR2 is FQNEAQ in the germline V gene (reference sequence). The CDR3 length is 18 residues. The V end lost 0 bases, the J end lost 0 bases, and 15 bases lay between the germline ends. CDR3 sequence reads: CASSLATLRGQAKNIQYF. The CDR3, as DNA: TGTGCCAGCAGCTTAGCCACCCTCAGGGGCCAAGCCAAAAACATTCAGTACTTC.

This clone was counted between two and nine times. V and J are TRBV6-1 and TRBJ2-7; a possible D gene is TRBD2 (5 bases). CDR1 is MNHNS, CDR2 SASEGT, per germline. This CDR3 region has 12 residues. The V and J ends lost 7 bases and 3 bases respectively, with 10 bases between them. CDR3 in amino acids: CASNEGIYEQYF. For the CDR3, the DNA is TGTGCCAGCAATGAGGGTATCTACGAGCAGTACTTC.

This chain links TRBV28 with TRBJ1-2; D is possibly TRBD1 (5 bases). The CDR3 runs 16 residues. V was clipped by 4 bases and J by 2 bases, with 17 bases between them. CDR1 and CDR2 from the germline V gene are MDHEN and SYDVKM. The CDR3 loop is CASSSSRGLTNYGYTF. The CDR3 DNA reads TGTGCCAGCAGTTCAAGCCGGGGACTCACAAACTATGGCTACACCTTC.

DNA for the CDR3: TGTGCCAGCAGACTACCAGGGGTTGTCACTGAAGCTTTCTTT. This codes for CASRLPGVVTEAFF. The rearrangement uses TRBV7-8 and TRBJ1-1; maybe TRBD1 (6 bases). Germline assignment: CDR1 SGHVS and CDR2 FQNEAQ. The V and J ends lost 6 bases and 4 bases respectively, with 15 bases between them. The CDR3 consists of 14 residues.

In DNA form, the CDR3 reads TGTGCCAGCAGTGAATCGGCGGGGGCGTGGGAGACCCAGTACTTC. The encoded protein is CASSESAGAWETQYF. The chain links TRBV25-1 to TRBJ2-5, with D maybe TRBD2 (7 bases). Trimming shortened V by 1 base and J by 5 bases, and 14 bases separated the two germline ends. This CDR3 has 15 amino acids. The V gene's germline CDR1 is MGHDK and CDR2 SYGVNS.

V gene TRBV21-1 combines with J gene TRBJ1-1; TRBD1, the D gene given by the table, was not confirmed from the DNA. TRBV21-1 is tagged as a pseudogene. CDR3 length: 17 residues. The CDR3 DNA reads TGTGCCAGCAGCAAAAAAAGGACAGGGGGCCGGGACACTGAAGCTTTCTTT. Translating it yields CASSKKRTGGRDTEAFF.

The V gene is TRBV7-9, the J gene TRBJ2-1; D is unresolved. CDR3 length equals 12 residues. Germline assignment: CDR1 SEHNR and CDR2 FQNEAQ (reference sequence). The germline V and J ends were trimmed by 5 bases and 5 bases, with 7 bases remaining between them. The CDR3, as DNA: TGTGCCAGCAGCCTCTTAAACAATGAGCAGTTCTTC. Amino acids: CASSLLNNEQFF.

The chain combines TRBV27 with TRBJ2-7; 10 bases match TRBD1. The J segment lost 5 bases and the V segment lost 3 bases, leaving 4 bases of the junction unmatched. From germline, CDR1 is MNHEY and CDR2 SMNVEV (reference sequence). This CDR3 region has 14 residues. The CDR3 sequence: CASSLGDRGHEQYF. In DNA form, the CDR3 reads TGTGCCAGCAGTTTGGGGGACAGGGGCCACGAGCAGTACTTC.

The chain couples TRBV18 to TRBJ2-7; TRBD1 might be the D (6 bases). V lost 6 bases and J 2 bases, leaving 17 bases between the germline ends. The CDR3 runs to 15 residues. Per germline, CDR1 KGHSH and CDR2 LQKENI. CDR3 nucleotides: TGTGCCAGCTCTCTCACCCTCGACAGGCCCTACGAGCAGTACTTC. Amino acid sequence: CASSLTLDRPYEQYF. Complete variable domain (other parts from reference TRBV18 and TRBJ2-7): NAGVMQNPRHLVRRRGQEARLRCSPMKGHSHVYWYRQLPEEGLKFMVYLQKENIIDESGMPKERFSAEFPKEGPSILRIQQVVRGDSAAYFCASSLTLDRPYEQYFGPGTRLTVT.

V and J are TRBV5-4 and TRBJ2-7; TRBD2 might be the D (6 bases). The V gene lost 4 bases and the J gene lost 2 bases, with 16 bases spanning the gap. Per the germline V gene, CDR1 is SGHNT and CDR2 is YYREEE (reference sequence). The CDR3 sequence is 15 residues long. CDR3 residues: CASSARSGGTYEQYF. CDR3 DNA: TGTGCCAGCAGCGCCAGGTCCGGGGGTACCTACGAGCAGTACTTC.

The gene calls are TRBV28 and TRBJ1-5; D may be TRBD1 (5 bases). Per germline, CDR1 MDHEN and CDR2 SYDVKM. With 3 bases removed from V and 1 base from J, the gap between germline ends came to 7 bases. The CDR3 totals 14 residues. The CDR3 sequence is CASSLGQSNQPQHF. The CDR3 DNA reads TGTGCCAGCAGTTTGGGGCAGAGCAATCAGCCCCAGCATTTT.

A remark on this clone: It may be a read error: a sequence one base away is much more abundant. In the same sample, other DNA sequences code for this CDR3. The J gene is TRBJ2-5, the V gene TRBV30; the D is unclear. Per the germline V gene, CDR1 is GTSNPN and CDR2 is SVGIG (reference sequence). The V and J ends lost 0 bases and 5 bases respectively, with 4 bases between them. The CDR3 runs to 11 residues. CDR3: CAWSVRETQYF. CDR3 nucleotide sequence: TGTGCCTGGAGTGTACGGGAGACCCAGTACTTC. Looking up the rest from reference TRBV30 and TRBJ2-5 gives the full variable domain: SQTIHQWPATLVQPVGSPLSLECTVEGTSNPNLYWYRQAAGRGLQLLFYSVGIGQISSEVPQNLSASRPQDRQFILSSKKLLLSDSGFYLCAWSVRETQYFGPGTRLLVL.

The rearrangement uses TRBV5-4 and TRBJ1-1; TRBD1 matches 11 bases. Unmatched junction bases numbered 3, after V lost 0 bases and J lost 5 bases. The V gene's germline CDR1 is SGHNT and CDR2 YYREEE (reference sequence). The CDR3 is 15 residues long. The CDR3 DNA is TGTGCCAGCAGCTTGGCCGGGGACAGGGGGACTGAAGCTTTCTTT. This translates into CASSLAGDRGTEAFF.